These T cell receptor beta chains were read from a single sample in a study of blood T cell repertoires in COVID-19. TCRdb's table, derived via immunoSEQ multiplex PCR, lists solely in-frame clones and lacks some. This sample has about 73,000 clones; approximately 92% occur once, and the top ten carry around 10%. The sequenced sample was peripheral blood. The source of these receptors is an elderly man with acute or convalescent COVID-19. Each CDR3 is given without its conserved first and last residue. Fields, in order: clone size, V gene, J gene, CDR3 protein. Not every row has a clone size; where given, it reads once, few, many or a size class.

>-|TRBV18|TRBJ1-4
ASSPAGLGEKLF
>-|TRBV7-9|TRBJ1-1
ASSLRGGTEAF
>-|TRBV24-1|TRBJ1-5
ATSDPGTGEGQPQH
>-|TRBV9|TRBJ2-5
ASSKLAGQQETQY
>once|TRBV7-8|TRBJ1-2
ASSLKAPWGYT
>-|TRBV29-1|TRBJ1-2
SVVTEGGGYT
>-|TRBV2|TRBJ1-5
ASTISRGSNQPQH
>-|TRBV9|TRBJ2-2
ASTLGGSNTGELF
>-|TRBV4-1|TRBJ1-3
ASSQDPPTGSGNTIY
>few|TRBV6-1|TRBJ2-7
ASSEAGALYEQY
>-|TRBV19|TRBJ1-2
ASSVRAYGYT
>-|TRBV15|TRBJ2-2
ATSSGQLNTGELF
>-|TRBV2|TRBJ1-5
ASTSGGHQPQH
>-|TRBV19|TRBJ2-7
ASIRLAGGHEQY
>-|TRBV3-1/TRBV3-2|TRBJ1-2
ASSQAEEGYT
>-|TRBV5-6|TRBJ2-3
ASSFQTSGVLGTDTQY
>-|TRBV2|TRBJ2-7
ASSGQGMGEQY
>-|TRBV5-1|TRBJ2-5
ASSVGLGQETQY
>-|TRBV29-1|TRBJ1-1
SVEQGRGAF
>-|TRBV7-2|TRBJ1-2
ASSLAGETYGYT
>-|TRBV19|TRBJ2-3
ASSPQSLGPDTQY
>-|TRBV27|TRBJ2-7
ASKPGQGAYEQY
>-|TRBV12-3/TRBV12-4|TRBJ1-2
ASRGTGGAGYT
>few|TRBV10-2|TRBJ1-1
ASSENRANTEAF
>-|TRBV5-8|TRBJ1-2
ASSRAPGTVGYT
>-|TRBV6-5|TRBJ2-1
ASSYTTGTGGYEQF
>-|TRBV18|TRBJ2-7
ASSKQGPPYEQY
>-|TRBV7-9|TRBJ2-3
ASNGLLRGTQY
>-|TRBV11-3|TRBJ1-1
ASSQQGGTEAF
>-|TRBV5-1|TRBJ2-7
ASSRGQGNEQY
>-|TRBV15|TRBJ2-5
ATSRDINRWPETQY
>-|TRBV19|TRBJ1-2
ASSIVGSYGYT
>-|TRBV10-3|TRBJ2-7
AIRGQGATTYEQY
>-|TRBV7-2|TRBJ1-5
ASSYTRGQPQH
>-|TRBV6-2/TRBV6-3|TRBJ2-3
ASSPPGTALGTQY
>once|TRBV7-2|TRBJ1-2
ASSPGPRGNYT
>once|TRBV7-8|TRBJ1-5
ASSPRWQLNQPQH
>-|TRBV3-1/TRBV3-2|TRBJ1-1
ASSQDLRGPLAF
>-|TRBV2|TRBJ1-4
ASRVQGVGEKLF
>-|TRBV11-2|TRBJ1-5
ASSPGTAVRQPQH
>-|TRBV29-1|TRBJ1-1
SVVDRPNTEAF
>-|TRBV19|TRBJ2-5
ASSIRGRLAGVRETQY
>once|TRBV19|TRBJ1-4
ASWGDYRDATNEKLF
>once|TRBV25-1|TRBJ1-2
ASSTPRDGYT
>-|TRBV18|TRBJ2-7
ASSPGTSDSYEQY
>-|TRBV19|TRBJ1-5
ASLRAPGSNQPQH
>few|TRBV6-1|TRBJ2-7
ASSEAPRVPMSIAYEQY
>-|TRBV6-5|TRBJ2-1
ASSAPGTPHEQF
>-|TRBV10-3|TRBJ2-7
ASGTDYEQY
>-|TRBV27|TRBJ1-1
ASSSASWGRHTEAF
>once|TRBV20-1|TRBJ2-7
SALAAYEQY
>-|TRBV6-5|TRBJ1-5
ASSQFRGSNQPQH
>-|TRBV12-5|TRBJ1-1
ASGLSGNTEAF
>few|TRBV2|TRBJ1-6
ASSDQQGYGPLH
>-|TRBV30|TRBJ1-3
AWSEGGPGYDTIY
>-|TRBV6-5|TRBJ1-6
ASSSPGTQNNSPLH
>-|TRBV9|TRBJ2-4
ASSPFLAKNIQY
>-|TRBV18|TRBJ2-1
ASSPRGSVDNEQF